This T cell receptor beta chain emerged from a study of CD8+ T cells in alopecia areata. Turning to the study itself: Tofacitinib exposure lasted 6 to 18 months, followed by 6 months off drug.

Extraction of RNA preceded its reverse transcription into cDNA, which served as the sequencing template. Generated by immunoSEQ multiplex PCR, the TCRdb table keeps only in-frame clones and is missing some. The data contain 100,000 to 150,000 clones, around 58% of them singletons. On this clone itself: Its antigen is currently unknown.

Whole-study findings and limits: Many expanded lesional clones persisted during tofacitinib (in both scalp and blood). Tofacitinib significantly brought down scalp clonality and expanded CD8+ clones among top 100.

The treatment is: oral pan-JAK inhibitor, 5-10 mg twice daily. Separation by sorting yielded CD4+ and CD8+ T cells from PBMCs. Here the sequenced sample was CD8+ T cells sorted from blood, taken at week 4, from a patient treated with tofacitinib. The sequence derives from a human donor with alopecia areata.

CDR3 coding DNA: TGCAGCGTTCTAGGTCGGCCTGAAGCTTTCTTT. It specifies CSVLGRPEAFF. This chain links TRBV29-1 with TRBJ1-1; D is unclear. The CDR3 runs 11 residues. CDR1 and CDR2 (germline): SQVTM, ANQGSEA. Trimming cost V 5 bases and J 6 bases, with 10 bases left between them. The full variable domain, rest sourced from reference TRBV29-1 and TRBJ1-1, is SAVISQKPSRDICQRGTSLTIQCQVDSQVTMMFWYRQQPGQSLTLIATANQGSEATYESGFVIDKFPISRPNLTFSTLTVSNMSPEDSSIYLCSVLGRPEAFFGQGTRLTVV.